The clone carrying this T cell receptor beta chain was detected only a few times. This sample stems from a study of blood T cell repertoires in COVID-19. The CDR3 totals 14 residues. Looked up from germline, CDR1 is DFQATT and CDR2 is SNEGSKA (reference sequence). Trimming took 3 bases from V and 0 from J, leaving 9 bases between them. Sequencing was performed with immunoSEQ multiplex PCR; in TCRdb, only in-frame clones are kept and a portion is missing. The sample includes approximately 170,000 clones, around 84% of them seen just once. The sequence derives from a woman in her sixties or seventies with COVID-19, enrolled during active disease. This chain links TRBV20-1 with TRBJ2-1; D unresolved. Sequenced: peripheral blood. The CDR3: CSASLFSSYNEQFF. The CDR3 region has the DNA TGCAGTGCTAGTCTCTTTAGCTCCTACAATGAGCAGTTCTTC.